This T cell receptor beta chain came from a study of T cells after yellow fever vaccination. Study results and limitations: A faster peak, day 5 versus 15, was reached by the weaker secondary response. The booster response re-showed most primary clones: 96% CD4, roughly 91% CD8.

This clonotype has a handful of counts. The antigen is not known. The CDR3 loop spans 14 amino acids. In germline, CDR1 is DFQATT, CDR2 SNEGSKA (reference sequence). Trimming at V came to 2 bases and at J to 10 bases, leaving 7 bases not matched to a gene. TCRdb re-called the 5' RACE reads through MiXCR, storing one row per CDR3 protein. This sample has 620,000 or so distinct CDR3 sequences, with around 17% found just once. Source: PBMCs, taken 5 to 6 days after the first yellow fever vaccination. This sequence originates from a young man who received the YFV17D yellow fever vaccine. J is TRBJ1-6 and V is TRBV20-1; 8 bases align to TRBD1. Here the CDR3 DNA reads TGCAGTGCTAGATTTGGGACAGGCTTCTCACCCCTCCACTTT. Its translation: CSARFGTGFSPLHF.